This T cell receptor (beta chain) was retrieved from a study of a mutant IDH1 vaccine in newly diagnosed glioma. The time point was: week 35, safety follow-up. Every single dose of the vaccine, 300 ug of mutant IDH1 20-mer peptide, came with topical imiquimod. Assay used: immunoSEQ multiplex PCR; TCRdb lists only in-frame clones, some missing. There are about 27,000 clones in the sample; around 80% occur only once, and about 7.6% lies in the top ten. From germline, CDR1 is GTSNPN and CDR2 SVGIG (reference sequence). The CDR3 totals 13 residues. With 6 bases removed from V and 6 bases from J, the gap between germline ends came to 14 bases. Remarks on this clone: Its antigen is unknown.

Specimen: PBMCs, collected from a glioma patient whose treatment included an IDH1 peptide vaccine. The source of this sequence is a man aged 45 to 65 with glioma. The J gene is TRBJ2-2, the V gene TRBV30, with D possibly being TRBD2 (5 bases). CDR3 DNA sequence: TGTGCCTGCCCCGGGAAGGAGGCCGGGGAGCTGTTTTTT. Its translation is CACPGKEAGELFF.